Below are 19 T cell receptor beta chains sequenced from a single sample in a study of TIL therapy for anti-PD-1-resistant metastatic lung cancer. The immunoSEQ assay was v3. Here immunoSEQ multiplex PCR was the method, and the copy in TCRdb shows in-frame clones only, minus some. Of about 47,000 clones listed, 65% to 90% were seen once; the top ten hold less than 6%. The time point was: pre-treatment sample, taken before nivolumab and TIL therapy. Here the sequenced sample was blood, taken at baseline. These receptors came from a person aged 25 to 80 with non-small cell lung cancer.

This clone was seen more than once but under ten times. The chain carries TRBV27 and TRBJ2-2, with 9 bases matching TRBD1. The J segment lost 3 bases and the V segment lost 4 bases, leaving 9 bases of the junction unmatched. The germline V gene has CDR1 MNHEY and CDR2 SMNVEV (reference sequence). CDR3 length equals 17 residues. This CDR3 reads CASSSFPGQGYTGELFF. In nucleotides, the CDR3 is TGTGCCAGCAGTTCTTTTCCGGGACAGGGTTACACCGGGGAGCTGTTTTTT.

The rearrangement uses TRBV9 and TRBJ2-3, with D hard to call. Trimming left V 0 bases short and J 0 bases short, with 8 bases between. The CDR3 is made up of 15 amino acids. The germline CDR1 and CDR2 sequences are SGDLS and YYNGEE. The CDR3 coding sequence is TGTGCCAGCAGCGTAGTGGAGTTTAGCACAGATACGCAGTATTTT. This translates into CASSVVEFSTDTQYF.

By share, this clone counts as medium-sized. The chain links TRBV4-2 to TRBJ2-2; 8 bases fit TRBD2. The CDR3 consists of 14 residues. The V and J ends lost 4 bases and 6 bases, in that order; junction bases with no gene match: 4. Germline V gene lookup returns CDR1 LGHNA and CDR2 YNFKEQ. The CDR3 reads CASSPGLEAGELFF. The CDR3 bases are TGTGCCAGCAGCCCGGGACTAGAGGCCGGGGAGCTGTTTTTT.

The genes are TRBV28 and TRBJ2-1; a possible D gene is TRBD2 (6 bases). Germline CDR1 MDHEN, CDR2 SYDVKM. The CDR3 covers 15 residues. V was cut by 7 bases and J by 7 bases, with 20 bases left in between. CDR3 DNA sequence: TGTGCCAGCATTCGGGACTCCGGGTGGGGTAATGAGCAGTTCTTC. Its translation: CASIRDSGWGNEQFF. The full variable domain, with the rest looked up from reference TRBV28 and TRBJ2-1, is DVKVTQSSRYLVKRTGEKVFLECVQDMDHENMFWYRQDPGLGLRLIYFSYDVKMKEKGDIPEGYSVSREKKERFSLILESASTNQTSMYLCASIRDSGWGNEQFFGPGTRLTVL.

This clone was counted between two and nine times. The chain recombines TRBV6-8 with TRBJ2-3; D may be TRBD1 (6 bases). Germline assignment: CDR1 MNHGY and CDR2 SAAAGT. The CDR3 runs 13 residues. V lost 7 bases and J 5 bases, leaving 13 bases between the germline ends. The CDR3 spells CASNLNREDTQYF. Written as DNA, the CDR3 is TGTGCCAGCAACTTAAACAGGGAAGATACGCAGTATTTT.

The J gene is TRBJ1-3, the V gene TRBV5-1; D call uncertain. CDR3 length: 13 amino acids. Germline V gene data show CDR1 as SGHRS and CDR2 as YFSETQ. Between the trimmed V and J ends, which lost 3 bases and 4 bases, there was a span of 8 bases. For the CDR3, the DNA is TGCGCCAGCAGCTCAGACTGGGGAAACACCATATATTTT. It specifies CASSSDWGNTIYF.

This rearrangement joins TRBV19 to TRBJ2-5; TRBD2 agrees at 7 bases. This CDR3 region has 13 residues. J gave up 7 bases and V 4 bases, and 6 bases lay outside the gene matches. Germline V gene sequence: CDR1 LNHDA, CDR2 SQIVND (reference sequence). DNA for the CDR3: TGTGCCAGTAGTACTCTCTTAGCGGGGACCCAGTACTTC. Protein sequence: CASSTLLAGTQYF.

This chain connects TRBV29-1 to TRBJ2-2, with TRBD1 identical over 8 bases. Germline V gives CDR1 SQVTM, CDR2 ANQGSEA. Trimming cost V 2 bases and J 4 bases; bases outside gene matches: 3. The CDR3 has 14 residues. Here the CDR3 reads CSVERTGFTGELFF. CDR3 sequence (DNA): TGCAGCGTTGAAAGGACAGGGTTCACCGGGGAGCTGTTTTTT.

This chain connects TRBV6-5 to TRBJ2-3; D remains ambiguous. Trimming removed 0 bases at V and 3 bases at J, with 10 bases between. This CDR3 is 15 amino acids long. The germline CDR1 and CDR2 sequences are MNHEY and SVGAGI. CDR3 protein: CASSYSRAPTDTQYF. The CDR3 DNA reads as TGTGCCAGCAGTTACTCACGGGCTCCGACAGATACGCAGTATTTT.

CDR3 residues: CASSLGSVQETQYF. As DNA, the CDR3 is TGTGCCAGCAGCTTGGGTAGCGTCCAAGAGACCCAGTACTTC. This chain connects TRBV7-8 to TRBJ2-5; perhaps TRBD2 as D (5 bases). With 3 bases removed from V and 1 base from J, the gap between germline ends came to 9 bases. Germline CDR1 reads SGHVS; CDR2 reads FQNEAQ. The CDR3 spans 14 residues.

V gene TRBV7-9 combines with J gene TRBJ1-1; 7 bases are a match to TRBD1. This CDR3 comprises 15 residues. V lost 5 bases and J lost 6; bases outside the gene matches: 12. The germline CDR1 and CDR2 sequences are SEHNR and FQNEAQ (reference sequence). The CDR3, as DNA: TGTGCCAGCAGCGCCCAACACAGGGGTTGGGCTGAAGCTTTCTTT. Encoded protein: CASSAQHRGWAEAFF. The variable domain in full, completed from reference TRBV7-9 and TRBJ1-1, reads DTGVSQNPRHKITKRGQNVTFRCDPISEHNRLYWYRQTLGQGPEFLTYFQNEAQLEKSRLLSDRFSAERPKGSFSTLEIQRTEQGDSAMYLCASSAQHRGWAEAFFGQGTRLTVV.

The CDR3, as DNA: TGTGCCTGGAGTGCGGGCCTGGATTCACCCCTCCACTTT. Translation: CAWSAGLDSPLHF. The chain has TRBV30 and TRBJ1-6; D unresolved. This CDR3 contains 13 residues. Germline V gene sequence: CDR1 GTSNPN, CDR2 SVGIG (reference sequence). V dropped 1 base and J dropped 8 bases, with 9 bases sitting between them.

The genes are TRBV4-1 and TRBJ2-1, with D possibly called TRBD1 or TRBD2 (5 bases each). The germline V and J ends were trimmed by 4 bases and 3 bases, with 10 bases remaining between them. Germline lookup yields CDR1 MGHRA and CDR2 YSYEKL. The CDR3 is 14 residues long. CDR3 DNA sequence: TGCGCCAGCAGCCTCGAGGGGTTCTACAATGAGCAGTTCTTC. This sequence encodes CASSLEGFYNEQFF.

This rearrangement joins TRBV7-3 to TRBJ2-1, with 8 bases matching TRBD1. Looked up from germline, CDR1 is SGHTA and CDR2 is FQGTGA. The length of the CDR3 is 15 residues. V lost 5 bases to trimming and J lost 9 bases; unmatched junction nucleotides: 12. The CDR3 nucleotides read TGTGCCAGCAGCCCGACAGGGGCGACTAATAGTGAGCAGTTCTTC. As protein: CASSPTGATNSEQFF.

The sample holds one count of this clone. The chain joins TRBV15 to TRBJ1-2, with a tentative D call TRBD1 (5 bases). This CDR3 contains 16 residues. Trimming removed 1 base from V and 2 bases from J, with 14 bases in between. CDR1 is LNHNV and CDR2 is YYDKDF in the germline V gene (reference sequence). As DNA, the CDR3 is TGTGCCACCAGCAGAGGGGAGGGGCTTGGGAACTATGGCTACACCTTC. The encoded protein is CATSRGEGLGNYGYTF.

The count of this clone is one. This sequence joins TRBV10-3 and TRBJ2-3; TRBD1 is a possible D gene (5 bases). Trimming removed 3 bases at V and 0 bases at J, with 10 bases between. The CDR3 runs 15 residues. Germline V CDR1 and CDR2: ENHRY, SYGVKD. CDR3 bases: TGTGCCATCAGTGACTCGACAGAGAGCACAGATACGCAGTATTTT. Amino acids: CAISDSTESTDTQYF.

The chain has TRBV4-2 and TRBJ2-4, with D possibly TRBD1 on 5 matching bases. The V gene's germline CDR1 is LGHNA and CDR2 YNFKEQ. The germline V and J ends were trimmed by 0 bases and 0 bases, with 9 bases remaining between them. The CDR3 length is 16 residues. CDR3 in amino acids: CASSQEGELAKNIQYF. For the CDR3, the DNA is TGTGCCAGCAGCCAAGAAGGGGAACTAGCCAAAAACATTCAGTACTTC.

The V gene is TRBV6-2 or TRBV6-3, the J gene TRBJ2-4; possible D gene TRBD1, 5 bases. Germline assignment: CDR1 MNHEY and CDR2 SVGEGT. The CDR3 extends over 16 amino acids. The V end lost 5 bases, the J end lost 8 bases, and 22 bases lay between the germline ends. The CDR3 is CASSLITGTGADIQYF. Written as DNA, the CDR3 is TGTGCCAGCAGTCTAATTACTGGAACTGGGGCGGACATTCAGTACTTC.

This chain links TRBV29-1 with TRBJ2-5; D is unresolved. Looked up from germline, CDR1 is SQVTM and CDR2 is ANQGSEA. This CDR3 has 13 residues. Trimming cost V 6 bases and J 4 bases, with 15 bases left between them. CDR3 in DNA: TGCAGCGTACGAGACCGGGTTCGAGAGACCCAGTACTTC. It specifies CSVRDRVRETQYF.